Sequencing of this T cell receptor beta chain was carried out in a study of shared clonotypes between healthy human individuals. The length of the CDR3 is 16 residues. The V gene end was trimmed by 4 bases and the J gene end by 4 bases; junction bases not matched to a gene: 8. Germline CDR1 SGHRS, CDR2 YFSETQ. The authors divided CD4+ cells into CD45RA+ naive and CD45RA-negative memory subsets. Only in-frame clones appear in the TCRdb table, and some are missing; sequencing was by immunoSEQ multiplex PCR. The table shows roughly 2.4 million clones, with about 94% occurring only once. The specimen was naive CD4+ T cells sorted from blood. Subset meaning: CD45RA+ positively selected. The TCR comes from a man younger than 35 in good health. The gene calls are TRBV5-1 and TRBJ2-1; 10 nucleotides align to TRBD2. This CDR3 reads CASSVSLAGAYNEQFF. The CDR3 nucleotides read TGCGCCAGCAGCGTATCCCTAGCGGGGGCTTACAATGAGCAGTTCTTC.